This T cell receptor (beta chain) was recorded in a study of T cell changes during pregnancy in multiple sclerosis. Measured with immunoSEQ multiplex PCR; TCRdb has only the in-frame clones, and not every one. Among tens of thousands of clones listed, about 91% were seen once. CDR1 MGHDK and CDR2 SYGVNS come from the germline V gene. Trimming left V 6 bases short and J 0 bases short, with 9 bases between. The length of the CDR3 is 14 residues. Sequencing was performed on CD4+ T cells from peripheral blood mononuclear cells, taken in the second trimester of pregnancy. The sequence derives from a female donor with multiple sclerosis, enrolled in a pregnancy study. The gene calls are TRBV25-1 and TRBJ1-3; D ambiguous. CDR3: CASSPRGSGNTIYF. CDR3 coding DNA: TGTGCCAGCAGCCCCCGAGGCTCTGGAAACACCATATATTTT. The full variable domain, rest sourced from reference TRBV25-1 and TRBJ1-3, is EADIYQTPRYLVIGTGKKITLECSQTMGHDKMYWYQQDPGMELHLIHYSYGVNSTEKGDLSSESTVSRIRTEHFPLTLESARPSHTSQYLCASSPRGSGNTIYFGEGSWLTVV.